The 9 T cell receptor beta chains listed next were all sequenced from one sample in a study of shared clonotypes between healthy human individuals. Profiled with immunoSEQ multiplex PCR; TCRdb holds only in-frame clones, not every one. Among about half a million clones listed, 75% to 85% were seen once. The sequencing sample was made of PBMCs. The receptors derive from a woman aged 40-49 years in good health. Some clones in this sample may be carry-over from other donors' samples.

The CDR3 loop is CASSIQRHNTGELFF. CDR3 nucleotides: TGTGCCAGTAGTATACAAAGACACAACACCGGGGAGCTGTTTTTT. The chain recombines TRBV19 with TRBJ2-2; no definite D call. V dropped 2 bases and J dropped 2 bases, with 9 bases sitting between them. The CDR3 contains 15 residues. Germline V gives CDR1 LNHDA, CDR2 SQIVND (reference sequence).

The chain combines TRBV18 with TRBJ2-3, with D hard to call. CDR3 length: 14 amino acids. CDR1 is KGHSH and CDR2 is LQKENI in the germline V gene. V was clipped by 7 bases and J by 0 bases, with 11 bases between them. CDR3 in DNA: TGTGCCAGCTTACGAGTTCCTAGCACAGATACGCAGTATTTT. Translation gives CASLRVPSTDTQYF.

The chain carries TRBV7-2 and TRBJ2-2; possibly TRBD1 for D (5 bases). CDR1 is SGHTA, CDR2 FQGNSA, per germline. V was shortened by 7 bases and J by 7 bases, with 13 bases between the two germline ends. The CDR3 runs 13 residues. The CDR3 sequence: CASTPQGSGELFF. The CDR3 region has the DNA TGTGCCAGCACTCCTCAGGGAAGCGGGGAGCTGTTTTTT.

V is TRBV29-1 and J is TRBJ1-5; 8 nucleotides agree with TRBD1. This CDR3 contains 15 residues. Germline values: CDR1 SQVTM, CDR2 ANQGSEA. V was clipped by 1 base and J by 3 bases; unmatched bases: 5. The CDR3 sequence is CSVEVTGEPNQPQHF. CDR3 coding DNA: TGCAGCGTTGAAGTGACAGGGGAACCCAATCAGCCCCAGCATTTT. Drawing the rest from reference TRBV29-1 and TRBJ1-5, the complete variable domain is SAVISQKPSRDICQRGTSLTIQCQVDSQVTMMFWYRQQPGQSLTLIATANQGSEATYESGFVIDKFPISRPNLTFSTLTVSNMSPEDSSIYLCSVEVTGEPNQPQHFGDGTRLSIL.

This clone was found once. The chain uses TRBV19 and TRBJ2-5; TRBD2 aligns across 11 bases. Germline CDR1 and CDR2: LNHDA and SQIVND (reference sequence). Losses at the gene ends were 10 bases for V and 3 bases for J; bases not matched to a gene: 10. The CDR3 has 15 residues. The CDR3 here is CATASPGLAEETQYF. In DNA form, the CDR3 reads TGTGCCACCGCCAGCCCGGGACTAGCGGAAGAGACCCAGTACTTC.

This chain uses TRBV10-3 with TRBJ2-3; D is ambiguous. The germline V gene encodes CDR1 ENHRY and CDR2 SYGVKD. The V end was cut by 4 bases, the J end by 2 bases, with 10 bases between. CDR3 length: 14 residues. The CDR3 region is CAISGGRNTDTQYF. As DNA, the CDR3 is TGTGCCATCAGTGGCGGCAGAAACACAGATACGCAGTATTTT.

For this clone: The sample contains more than one DNA sequence encoding this CDR3. This chain uses TRBV7-9 with TRBJ1-1; D is uncertain. CDR1 SEHNR and CDR2 FQNEAQ come from the germline V gene (reference sequence). There are 13 residues in the CDR3. V was cut by 1 base and J by 1 base, with 4 bases left in between. Here the CDR3 reads CASSLEANTEAFF. The CDR3 nucleotides read TGTGCCAGCAGCTTAGAGGCGAACACTGAAGCTTTCTTT.

V and J are TRBV4-3 and TRBJ1-5; D is undetermined. CDR3 length: 15 amino acids. From germline, CDR1 is LGHNA and CDR2 YSLEER. With 2 bases removed from V and 0 bases from J, the gap between germline ends came to 8 bases. The chain's CDR3 is CASSQSDNSNQPQHF. The CDR3 DNA is TGCGCCAGCAGCCAATCAGATAATAGCAATCAGCCCCAGCATTTT.

The chain has TRBV6-6 and TRBJ2-1; TRBD2 agrees at 9 bases. CDR3 size: 14 residues. Trimming took 5 bases from V and 5 from J; bases not matched to a gene: 4. Germline-derived CDR1 and CDR2 are MNHNY and SVGAGI (reference sequence). CDR3 sequence (DNA): TGTGCCAGCAGTAGGACTAGCGCTGACAATGAGCAGTTCTTC. This translates into CASSRTSADNEQFF.